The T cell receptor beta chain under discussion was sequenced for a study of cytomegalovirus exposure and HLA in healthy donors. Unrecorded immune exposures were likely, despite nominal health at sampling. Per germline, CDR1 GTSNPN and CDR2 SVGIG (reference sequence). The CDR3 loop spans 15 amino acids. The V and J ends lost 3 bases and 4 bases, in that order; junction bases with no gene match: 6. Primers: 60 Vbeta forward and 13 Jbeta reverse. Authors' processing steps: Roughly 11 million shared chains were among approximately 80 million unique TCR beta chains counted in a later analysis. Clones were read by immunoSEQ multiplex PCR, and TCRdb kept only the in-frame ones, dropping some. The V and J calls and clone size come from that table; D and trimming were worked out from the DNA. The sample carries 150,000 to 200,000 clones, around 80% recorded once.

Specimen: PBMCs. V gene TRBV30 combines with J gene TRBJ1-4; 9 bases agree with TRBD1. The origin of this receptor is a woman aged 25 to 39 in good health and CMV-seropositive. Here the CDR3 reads CAWSITGGHNEKLFF. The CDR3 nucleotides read TGTGCCTGGAGCATCACAGGGGGCCATAATGAAAAACTGTTTTTT.